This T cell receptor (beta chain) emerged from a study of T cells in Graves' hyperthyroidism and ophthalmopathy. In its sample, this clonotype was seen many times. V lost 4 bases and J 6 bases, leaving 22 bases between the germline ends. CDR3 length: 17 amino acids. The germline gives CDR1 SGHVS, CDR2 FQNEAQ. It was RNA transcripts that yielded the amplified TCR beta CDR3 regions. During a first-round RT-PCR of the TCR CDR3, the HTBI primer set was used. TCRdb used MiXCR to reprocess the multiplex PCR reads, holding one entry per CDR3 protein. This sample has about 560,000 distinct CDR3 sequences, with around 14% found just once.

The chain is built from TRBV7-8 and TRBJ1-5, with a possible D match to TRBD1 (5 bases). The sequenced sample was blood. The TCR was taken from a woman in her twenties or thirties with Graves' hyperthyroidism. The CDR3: CASSSRDGGAIFQPQHF. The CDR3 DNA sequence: TGTGCCAGCAGCTCCCGGGACGGAGGGGCCATCTTTCAGCCCCAGCATTTT.